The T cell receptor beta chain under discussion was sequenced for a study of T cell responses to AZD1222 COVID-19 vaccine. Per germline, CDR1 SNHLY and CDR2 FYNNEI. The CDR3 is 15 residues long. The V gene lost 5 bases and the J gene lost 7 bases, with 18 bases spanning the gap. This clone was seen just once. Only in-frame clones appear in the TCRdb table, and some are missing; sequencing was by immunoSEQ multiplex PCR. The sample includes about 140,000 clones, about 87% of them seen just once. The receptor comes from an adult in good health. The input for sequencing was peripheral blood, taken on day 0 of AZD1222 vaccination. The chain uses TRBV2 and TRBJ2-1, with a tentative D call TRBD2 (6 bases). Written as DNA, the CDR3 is TGTGCCAGCAGTCCCCCAACGGGAGCTGTGAATGAGCAGTTCTTC. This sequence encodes CASSPPTGAVNEQFF.